Presented here are 20 T cell receptor beta chains from one specimen sequenced in a study of regulatory T cells in long-lasting Graves disease. Stated time point: persistent/refractory GD, antithyroid drugs over 5 years with positive TRAb. Researchers made the TCR library from RNA that was extracted from PBMCs. Construction of the TCR beta libraries employed iRepertoire HTBI primers in conjunction with Arm-PCR of CDR3 regions. TCRdb analysed the multiplex PCR reads with MiXCR anew, one entry per CDR3 protein. Of around 460,000 distinct CDR3 sequences in the sample, about 20% were seen once. Sequenced material: peripheral blood mononuclear cells (PBMCs), taken when the disease was refractory, from a patient treated with antithyroid drugs. These receptors came from a female donor with Graves disease.

This clonotype was observed a handful of times. This chain's CDR3 is CASTTPGTSSYEQYF. The CDR3 coding sequence is TGTGCCAGCACCACGCCGGGGACCAGCTCCTACGAGCAGTACTTC. The chain couples TRBV6-1 to TRBJ2-7; D could derive from TRBD1 or TRBD2 (5 bases each). Germline V CDR1 and CDR2: MNHNS, SASEGT. The germline V and J ends were trimmed by 7 bases and 0 bases, with 16 bases remaining between them. The CDR3 sequence is 15 residues long.

The CDR3 DNA sequence: TGCAGTGCTAGAGAGGGGGACATCTACGAGCAGTACTTC. This translates into CSAREGDIYEQYF. The chain combines TRBV20-1 with TRBJ2-7, with D possibly being TRBD1 (6 bases). The germline CDR1 and CDR2 sequences are DFQATT and SNEGSKA (reference sequence). Trimming cost V 0 bases and J 3 bases, with 9 bases left between them. CDR3 size: 13 residues.

This clonotype was detected a few times. The chain links TRBV7-9 to TRBJ2-7; D ambiguous. Trimming took off 1 base at V and 3 bases at J, with 10 bases between the two ends. This CDR3 contains 14 residues. Germline CDR1 is SEHNR and CDR2 is FQNEAQ (reference sequence). This CDR3 reads CASSLDLGYYEQYF. CDR3 nucleotide sequence: TGTGCCAGCAGCTTAGACCTGGGGTACTACGAGCAGTACTTC.

This clonotype has only a few counts. The genes are TRBV20-1 and TRBJ1-6, with D perhaps TRBD1 (5 bases). CDR1 is DFQATT, CDR2 SNEGSKA, per germline (reference sequence). The CDR3 loop spans 15 amino acids. Trimming left V 6 bases short and J 3 bases short, with 15 bases between. CDR3 DNA: TGCAGTGCGCCACCGGGACGAATCTATAATTCACCCCTCCACTTT. Its translation is CSAPPGRIYNSPLHF.

The sample holds a few counts of this clonotype. The V call is TRBV20-1, the J call TRBJ1-5; D unclear. Germline CDR1 DFQATT, CDR2 SNEGSKA (reference sequence). The CDR3 sequence is 11 residues long. The ends were cut back, 7 bases at V and 4 bases at J, with 8 bases in the middle. The CDR3 nucleotides are TGCAGTGTGGGATCGAATCAGCCCCAGCATTTT. Its protein product is CSVGSNQPQHF.

This clonotype was picked up a small number of times. The V call is TRBV15, the J call TRBJ1-2; possible D gene TRBD1, 5 bases. The V and J ends lost 7 bases and 1 base respectively, with 16 bases between them. Germline V gene lookup returns CDR1 LNHNV and CDR2 YYDKDF (reference sequence). The length of the CDR3 is 15 residues. In DNA form, the CDR3 reads TGTGCCACCACCCCAGTCCCGGGGCATAACTATGGCTACACCTTC. This sequence encodes CATTPVPGHNYGYTF.

This clonotype was counted only a few times. The chain joins TRBV6-1 to TRBJ1-1; unclear D gene. Trimming stripped 10 bases from V and 7 bases from J, with 16 bases between. This CDR3 contains 12 residues. CDR1 is MNHNS and CDR2 is SASEGT in the germline V gene. CDR3 region: CATSEPVVEAFF. CDR3 DNA: TGTGCCACCTCAGAACCTGTAGTTGAAGCTTTCTTT.

Ten or more counts support this clonotype. The genes are TRBV28 and TRBJ2-7; either TRBD1 or TRBD2 may fit D (5 bases each). The germline V gene encodes CDR1 MDHEN and CDR2 SYDVKM. The CDR3 spans 16 residues. V was cut by 3 bases and J by 3 bases, with 18 bases left in between. The CDR3 DNA reads as TGTGCCAGCAGTTTTTTGTATCGGGGACCAAACTACGAGCAGTACTTC. This codes for CASSFLYRGPNYEQYF.

This clonotype was counted at least ten times. The rearrangement joins TRBV12-3 or TRBV12-4 to TRBJ1-5; 10 bases line up with TRBD1. CDR3 length: 15 amino acids. V shed 6 bases, J shed 6 bases, and the junction held 8 bases outside the gene matches. CDR3 bases: TGTGCCAGCAGCCAAGGGACAGGGGTTGTTCAGCCCCAGCATTTT. Amino acid sequence: CASSQGTGVVQPQHF.

Many counts were recorded for this clonotype. The chain is built from TRBV12-3 or TRBV12-4 and TRBJ2-7; tentatively, D is TRBD1 (6 bases). V was trimmed by 7 bases and J by 4 bases, leaving 11 bases between them. This CDR3 spans 12 amino acids. Here the CDR3 DNA reads TGTGCCAGCACCACCGACAGGTACGAGCAGTACTTC. It is translated as CASTTDRYEQYF.

Ten or more counts support this clonotype. The chain has TRBV28 and TRBJ2-3, with a weak D call TRBD2 (6 bases). Trimming removed 2 bases at V and 0 bases at J, with 9 bases between. Germline assignment: CDR1 MDHEN and CDR2 SYDVKM. This CDR3 is 15 amino acids long. CDR3 nucleotides: TGTGCCAGCAGTTTAGCGGGGATTAGCACAGATACGCAGTATTTT. The encoded protein is CASSLAGISTDTQYF.

This clonotype was seen more than once but under ten times. The J gene is TRBJ2-6, the V gene TRBV27; D is unclear. Per germline, CDR1 MNHEY and CDR2 SMNVEV (reference sequence). V lost 6 bases to trimming and J lost 0 bases, with 9 bases between them. This CDR3 has 15 amino acids. In DNA, the CDR3 is TGTGCCAGCAGGGGTAGCATCTCTGGGGCCAACGTCCTGACTTTC. This sequence encodes CASRGSISGANVLTF.

This clonotype was picked up a small number of times. The rearrangement links TRBV7-6 to TRBJ2-5, with 10 bases fitting TRBD1. Per germline, CDR1 SGHVS and CDR2 FNYEAQ. The CDR3 is 15 residues long. V lost 3 bases and J lost 2; bases outside the gene matches: 3. This CDR3 reads CASSLGQGQQETQYF. The DNA for the CDR3 is TGTGCCAGCAGCTTGGGACAGGGGCAACAAGAGACCCAGTACTTC.

A word on this clonotype: This may come from a read error, since a much larger clone is one base off. The chain employs TRBV7-8 and TRBJ2-7; 8 nucleotides agree with TRBD2. The CDR3 is made up of 16 amino acids. V lost 1 base, J lost 4 bases, and 9 bases stayed unmatched. Germline lookup yields CDR1 SGHVS and CDR2 FQNEAQ. CDR3 in DNA: TGTGCCAGCAGCTTAGTGTGTCGGACTAGCTATTACGAGCAGTACTTC. Its translation is CASSLVCRTSYYEQYF.

This clonotype came up many times. The chain employs TRBV12-3 or TRBV12-4 and TRBJ2-7; D not resolved. Trimming took off 1 base at V and 6 bases at J, with 10 bases between the two ends. The CDR3 has 13 amino acids. DNA for the CDR3: TGTGCCAGCAGTTTAGGGGTGGGATCCGAGCAGTACTTC. This translates into CASSLGVGSEQYF.

This clonotype was found many times. The chain carries TRBV6-2 or TRBV6-3 and TRBJ1-5; D perhaps matches TRBD1 (6 bases). V was pared by 5 bases and J by 1 base, with 15 bases between. CDR1 and CDR2 (germline): MNHEY, SVGEGT. This CDR3 has 16 residues. CDR3 sequence: CASSDTGTRSNQPQHF. CDR3 nucleotides: TGTGCCAGCAGTGACACCGGGACACGGAGCAATCAGCCCCAGCATTTT.

The sample holds a few counts of this clonotype. This chain uses TRBV20-1 with TRBJ1-2; D is uncertain. The V and J ends lost 8 bases and 2 bases respectively, with 12 bases between them. The CDR3 runs 12 residues. Germline CDR1 reads DFQATT; CDR2 reads SNEGSKA (reference sequence). The CDR3 DNA is TGCAGTTCCCCCGAACCCAACTATGGCTACACCTTC. Translating it yields CSSPEPNYGYTF.

This clonotype was counted only a few times. The gene calls are TRBV6-2 or TRBV6-3 and TRBJ1-5; D unclear. The germline V gene has CDR1 MNHEY and CDR2 SVGEGT. CDR3 length: 15 residues. V gave up 8 bases and J gave up 8 bases, with 22 bases separating them. CDR3 residues: CASGPFSGEKKPQHF. CDR3 sequence (DNA): TGTGCCAGCGGCCCCTTTTCCGGGGAGAAAAAGCCCCAGCATTTT.

There are a few counts of this clonotype. In this CDR3 the conserved last residue, phenylalanine or tryptophan, is missing, so a read error is likely. CDR3 DNA: TGTGCCAGCAGCCAAGTGGGACTAACCTACGAGCAGTACCTC. Translating it yields CASSQVGLTYEQYL. This chain links TRBV14 with TRBJ2-7; 7 bases align to TRBD2. This CDR3 has 14 amino acids. The germline V gene has CDR1 SGHDN and CDR2 FVKESK. Trimming at V came to 1 base and at J to 2 bases, leaving 2 bases not matched to a gene.

This clonotype was counted many times. The chain employs TRBV6-1 and TRBJ2-7; D is possibly TRBD2 (6 bases). Trimming took off 7 bases at V and 2 bases at J, with 15 bases between the two ends. Germline V CDR1 and CDR2: MNHNS, SASEGT. The CDR3 runs to 14 residues. In DNA, the CDR3 is TGTGCCAGCACCGACACCCGGGAGACCTACGAGCAGTACTTC. Its protein product is CASTDTRETYEQYF.